This TCR beta chain appears in the sequencing data of a study of CD8+CD57+ T cells in acquired aplastic anemia. Notes on this clonotype: As yet, its antigen is unknown.

Genomic DNA templated the TCR beta VDJ and CDR3 profiling. TCRdb re-derived calls from the reads in MiXCR, one entry per CDR3 protein. The sample includes about 240,000 distinct CDR3 sequences, around half of them seen just once. The germline V gene encodes CDR1 LGHDT and CDR2 YNNKEL (reference sequence). CDR3 length: 16 residues. V trimming: 3 bases; J trimming: 5 bases; junction bases outside the gene matches: 7. Study-level points and caveats: The study identified more than 25 CD8+ CDR3 sequences shared by patients and controls. Patients showed no significant difference from controls in CD8+ Simpson's diversity.

CD8+CD57+ cell expansion had been shown by flow cytometry in patients chosen for sequencing. There were no patients without severe acquired aplastic anemia. This chain uses TRBV3-1 with TRBJ2-3, with 11 bases that match TRBD2. Source material: sorted CD4+, CD8+, or CD8+CD57+ T cells (not recorded which) from PBMCs. This TCR was recovered from a human donor with aplastic anemia. The CDR3 DNA reads as TGTGCCAGCAGCCAGGCGACTAGCGGGGCGGTAGATACGCAGTATTTT. Residues: CASSQATSGAVDTQYF.